This T cell receptor beta chain was obtained from a study of CD8+ T cells in alopecia areata. On the study more broadly: At a dose of 5 to 10 mg twice daily, oral tofacitinib was given to treated patients.

A word on this clone: As yet, its antigen is unknown.

General study results and limits: Sharing of TCRs across patients appeared less clear than in mice, possibly for HLA-related reasons. Researchers say the link of baseline CD8+ expansion to response remains uncertain, with one nonresponder.

Sequencing used cDNA as its template, made by extracting RNA and reverse transcribing it. The data were produced by immunoSEQ multiplex PCR, yet TCRdb's version contains in-frame clones alone and is incomplete. Of around 200,000 clones in the sample, roughly 64% were seen once. Specified treatment: oral pan-JAK inhibitor, 5-10 mg twice daily. It was from alopecia areata patients that lesional scalp punch biopsies and peripheral blood were collected. CDR3 length: 14 amino acids. Germline loops: CDR1 SGHVS, CDR2 FNYEAQ. V lost 6 bases and J 0 bases, leaving 8 bases between the germline ends. The chain links TRBV7-6 to TRBJ1-4, with D uncertain. This clonotype originated in a human donor with alopecia areata. The sequencing here drew on CD4+ T cells sorted from blood, taken at week 4, from a patient treated with tofacitinib. The CDR3 is CASSAGSTNEKLFF. For the CDR3, the DNA is TGTGCCAGCAGTGCGGGTTCAACTAATGAAAAACTGTTTTTT.